This TCR beta chain was identified during a study of T cell clonotyping in hematopoietic cell transplantation. Overall study context: Recipients' pretransplant samples followed cytoreduction.

Time point described: recipient sample about 28 days before transplant, after cytoreduction. Clones were sequenced by immunoSEQ multiplex PCR, and TCRdb holds only the in-frame ones, with some missing. Here the sample spans some 9,300 clones, about nine tenths being singletons. Trimming took off 3 bases at V and 4 bases at J, with 14 bases between the two ends. In germline, CDR1 is SGHRS, CDR2 YFSETQ. This CDR3 has 15 residues. Study-level points and caveats: At the given depth, recipient repertoires were over 95% de novo clonotypes. After transplant, recipient diversity fell while pathologically expanded clonotypes grew through day 180.

With regard to this clone: Its antigen is not identified.

The sequence was obtained from a woman between 50 and 59 years old with chronic myeloid leukemia. Some clones in this sample may be carry-over from other donors' samples. The rearrangement uses TRBV5-1 and TRBJ2-1; D may correspond to TRBD1 or TRBD2 (5 bases each). The starting material was peripheral blood mononuclear cells, obtained before stem cell transplant. The CDR3 loop reads CASSSSGTVYNEQFF. The DNA for the CDR3 is TGCGCCAGCAGCTCGTCCGGGACGGTATACAATGAGCAGTTCTTC.